This is a list of T cell receptor beta chains from one sample in a study of post-analysis software for immune sequencing data. MiXCR, run by TCRdb on the PCR reads, gives a single entry per CDR3 protein. The table shows roughly 540,000 distinct CDR3 sequences, with under 40% occurring only once. Sequenced: blood. These receptors were taken from a girl under 18 with multiple sclerosis. CDR3s include the opening cysteine and the closing phenylalanine or tryptophan. A D gene is named only where the DNA matches it firmly. Expanded clones are given a class, and other clones once, few, many or no size at all.

CDR3 DNA	CDR3 protein	clone size	D gene	V gene	J gene
TGCAGTGCTAGAGATCGGCGGGTACCGTTTGGAGAGACCCAGTACTTC	CSARDRRVPFGETQYF	-	-	TRBV20-1	TRBJ2-5
TGTGCCAGCAGCCGGGGGACTAGCCCATTCCAAGAGACCCAGTACTTC	CASSRGTSPFQETQYF	few	TRBD2	TRBV14	TRBJ2-5
TGTGCCAGCAGGGACGGACAGGGAATGGGGACCCAGTACTTC	CASRDGQGMGTQYF	-	TRBD1	TRBV27	TRBJ2-5
TGCAGTGCTAGACTGTGGCAGGGGAGGACTGAAGCTTTCTTT	CSARLWQGRTEAFF	-	-	TRBV20-1	TRBJ1-1
TGTGCCAGCAGTCAACCTCCCGGGACTAGCGGGGGTTACCAAGAGACCCAGTACTTC	CASSQPPGTSGGYQETQYF	few	TRBD2	TRBV6-2/TRBV6-3	TRBJ2-5
TGTGCCAGCAGTTTAGATGCGGGGCCAGGGAGGGGAGATACGCAGTATTTT	CASSLDAGPGRGDTQYF	few	TRBD2	TRBV27	TRBJ2-3
TGTGCCAGCAGTTTATCGGGGATGAGCAATCAGCCCCAGCATTTT	CASSLSGMSNQPQHF	-	-	TRBV27	TRBJ1-5
TGCAGCGTTGGGACCGGCACAGATACGCAGTATTTT	CSVGTGTDTQYF	-	-	TRBV29-1	TRBJ2-3
TGCAGCGTGGCCAGGGTGAGGGGAGAGACCCAGTACTTC	CSVARVRGETQYF	-	-	TRBV29-1	TRBJ2-5
TGTGCCAGCAGCTCCAGTAAACGGGGGGGGCACTATGAGCAGTTCTTC	CASSSSKRGGHYEQFF	-	TRBD2	TRBV5-5	TRBJ2-1
TGTGCCATCAGGGAGACTAGCGGGGGGGGATACAATGAGCAGTTCTTC	CAIRETSGGGYNEQFF	-	TRBD2	TRBV10-3	TRBJ2-1
TGCAGCGTAGCCCGGACAGGGATCATGGAGCAGTACTTC	CSVARTGIMEQYF	-	TRBD1	TRBV29-1	TRBJ2-5
TGCAGCGTTGCATTAGCGCAAGAGACCCAGTACTTC	CSVALAQETQYF	few	-	TRBV29-1	TRBJ2-5
TGTGCCAGCAGGGGCGGGACAGGGGGCGATACGCAGTATTTT	CASRGGTGGDTQYF	-	TRBD1	TRBV12-3/TRBV12-4	TRBJ2-3
TGCAGTGCTAGATACGCAGGGCAACACGAGCAGTACTTC	CSARYAGQHEQYF	few	-	TRBV20-1	TRBJ2-7
TGTGCCAGCAGCTTAGCGGAGACAGGGACCTTTCGACTAGCCAAAAACATTCAGTACTTC	CASSLAETGTFRLAKNIQYF	few	TRBD1	TRBV7-8	TRBJ2-4
TGTGCCATCAGTGAGTCGGTCTCCTACGAGCAGTACTTC	CAISESVSYEQYF	few	-	TRBV10-3	TRBJ2-7
TGTGCCAGCACCAGAAGGGCGACTAAGGAGAGGGATGGCTACACCTTC	CASTRRATKERDGYTF	once	-	TRBV7-9	TRBJ1-2
TGTGCCAGCAGCAACGGACTAGCGGGGGGGATGAATGAGCAGTTCTTC	CASSNGLAGGMNEQFF	few	TRBD2	TRBV6-6	TRBJ2-1
TGTGCCAGCAGCCCGCCGACAGGGAGCACTGAAGCTTTCTTT	CASSPPTGSTEAFF	few	TRBD1	TRBV7-6	TRBJ1-1
TGTGCCAGCAGTTACTCGACAGAGTCCTACGAGCAGTACTTC	CASSYSTESYEQYF	-	-	TRBV6-5	TRBJ2-7
TGTGCCAGCAGCCAACCCAGGGGGGTGACCTACAATGAGCAGTTCTTC	CASSQPRGVTYNEQFF	-	-	TRBV3-1	TRBJ2-1
TGCAGTGCCAGCCCCTATCAGGGTTCCTACACCTTC	CSASPYQGSYTF	few	-	TRBV20-1	TRBJ1-2
TGTGCCAGCAGCATGGGACTTACAGATACGCAGTATTTT	CASSMGLTDTQYF	few	-	TRBV7-9	TRBJ2-3
TGCGCCAGCAGCTTGGGCCAGGGGGTTCTCTATGGCTACACCTTC	CASSLGQGVLYGYTF	-	TRBD1	TRBV5-1	TRBJ1-2
TGCAGTGCTAGACGTCGGCAGGGTGGTCAGCCCCAGCATTTT	CSARRRQGGQPQHF	few	-	TRBV20-1	TRBJ1-5
TGTGCCAGCAGCTTATGGTGGCGGGGGGCCATATCTAGCACAGATACGCAGTATTTT	CASSLWWRGAISSTDTQYF	few	TRBD2	TRBV7-2	TRBJ2-3
TGTGCCAGCAGCTACGTAGCAGGGGACACCGGGGAGCTGTTTTTT	CASSYVAGDTGELFF	-	-	TRBV7-9	TRBJ2-2
TGTGCCAGCAGTTACTCGAGGAATACTGAGCAGTTCTTC	CASSYSRNTEQFF	few	-	TRBV6-5	TRBJ2-1
TGCGCCAGCAGCTACAGGGGGTCCGGCACAGATACGCAGTATTTT	CASSYRGSGTDTQYF	few	TRBD1	TRBV5-1	TRBJ2-3
TGCGCCAGCAGCTTCGGGACTAACTCCTACAATGAGCAGTTCTTC	CASSFGTNSYNEQFF	-	TRBD2	TRBV5-1	TRBJ2-1
TGCGCCAGCAGGACAGTCATGGCAGGTGGCTACACCTTC	CASRTVMAGGYTF	-	-	TRBV5-1	TRBJ1-2
TGCAGTGCTAGTAGCGTGAAGACCCAGTACTTC	CSASSVKTQYF	-	-	TRBV20-1	TRBJ2-5
TGTGCCAGCAGCAAGGACAGCGTCCCCTACGAGCAGTACTTC	CASSKDSVPYEQYF	-	-	TRBV7-9	TRBJ2-7
TGTGCCAGCAGCTACCGCCCCTTGGGCGAGCAGTACTTC	CASSYRPLGEQYF	-	-	TRBV7-2	TRBJ2-7
TGTGCCAGCAGCTTAGACCGGGCGGGGGGGACATATGAGCAGTTCTTC	CASSLDRAGGTYEQFF	-	TRBD2	TRBV11-2	TRBJ2-1
TGTGCCAGCAGTTCCGAGATGGCCAAAAACATTCAGTACTTC	CASSSEMAKNIQYF	-	-	TRBV5-4	TRBJ2-4
TGCAGTGCTAGAGATCTCGGGGTTAACACTGAAGCTTTCTTT	CSARDLGVNTEAFF	few	-	TRBV20-1	TRBJ1-1
TGCAGCGTTATGACAGCGCTATATGACTACACCTTC	CSVMTALYDYTF	few	-	TRBV29-1	TRBJ1-2
TGCAGTGCTGGCCCCCAAGGCTCTGGGGCCAACGTCCGGACTTTC	CSAGPQGSGANVRTF	-	-	TRBV20-1	TRBJ2-6
TGTGCCAGTAGTATGTATGCCGGACATGGAGCAGAGACCCAGTACTTC	CASSMYAGHGAETQYF	-	-	TRBV19	TRBJ2-5
TGTGCCAGCAGTGGTCCCTCCAAGGGGACCACCCTAACAGATACGCAGTATTTT	CASSGPSKGTTLTDTQYF	-	-	TRBV2	TRBJ2-3
TGCGCCAGCAGCCTGCTGGACCCTCGGCGGACTGAAGCTTTCTTT	CASSLLDPRRTEAFF	few	-	TRBV5-1	TRBJ1-1
TGTGCCAGCAGTTGGGACAACTCTGGAAACACCATATATTTT	CASSWDNSGNTIYF	-	-	TRBV6-6	TRBJ1-3
TGTGCCAGCAGCGATATAAATACTAGAGATACGCAGTATTTT	CASSDINTRDTQYF	-	-	TRBV12-3/TRBV12-4	TRBJ2-3
TGTGCCACCAGCTCACCTCTTGGCCCGGGGGCAGGGTATGGCTACACCTTC	CATSSPLGPGAGYGYTF	-	-	TRBV15	TRBJ1-2
TGCAGCGTGGGCGGCAGGCTGACTTACGAGCAGTACTTC	CSVGGRLTYEQYF	-	-	TRBV29-1	TRBJ2-7
TGTGCCAGCAGTTTCCCCCGTCGACAGAGGGTACGCTCCTACGAGCAGTACTTC	CASSFPRRQRVRSYEQYF	-	-	TRBV28	TRBJ2-7
TGCAGCGTCCAAATCGGGACAGGACCGAATGAAAAACTGTTTTTT	CSVQIGTGPNEKLFF	few	TRBD1	TRBV29-1	TRBJ1-4
TGTGCCAGCAGTTACTCCTACAGCTCCTACGAGCAGTACTTC	CASSYSYSSYEQYF	few	-	TRBV6-5	TRBJ2-7
TGCGCCAGCAGCCACCCTGAACGGGGACATATTGCCCGGGGCGCTTTCTTT	CASSHPERGHIARGAFF	-	-	TRBV4-1	TRBJ1-1